A single sample gave rise to the 22 T cell receptor beta chains below, sequenced in a study of cytomegalovirus exposure and HLA in healthy donors. Vbeta (60) and Jbeta (13) primers were used in the PCR. Only in-frame clones appear in the TCRdb table, and some are missing; sequencing was by immunoSEQ multiplex PCR. The data contain fewer than 150,000 clones, nearly 80% of them singletons. The sequenced sample consisted of PBMCs. Receptors were obtained from a man aged 25 to 40 in good health and CMV-seronegative.

The V call is TRBV10-3, the J call TRBJ1-1; 8 bases agree with TRBD1. J was trimmed by 4 bases and V by 3 bases; bases with no gene match: 7. There are 15 residues in the CDR3. The germline V gene has CDR1 ENHRY and CDR2 SYGVKD. The DNA for the CDR3 is TGTGCCATCAGTGACCAGGGGGCGAGGGGCACTGAAGCTTTCTTT. It is translated as CAISDQGARGTEAFF.

Of note for this clone: The same CDR3 also results from other DNA sequences found in this sample. The chain is built from TRBV5-1 and TRBJ2-5, with D hard to call. The CDR3 consists of 11 residues. Germline CDR1 SGHRS, CDR2 YFSETQ. V lost 3 bases and J lost 2, with 2 bases in between. The CDR3 protein is CASSSQETQYF. DNA for the CDR3: TGCGCCAGCAGCTCGCAAGAGACCCAGTACTTC.

The chain has TRBV7-9 and TRBJ2-7; D is perhaps TRBD2 (6 bases). Trimming stripped 5 bases from V and 4 bases from J, with 12 bases between. Germline V gene sequence: CDR1 SEHNR, CDR2 FQNEAQ (reference sequence). The CDR3 runs to 13 residues. CDR3 nucleotide sequence: TGTGCCAGCAGCCCACTGGAGGGGTACGAGCAGTACTTC. Amino acids: CASSPLEGYEQYF.

This chain joins TRBV7-9 and TRBJ2-5; D may be TRBD2 (6 bases). Germline CDR1 is SEHNR and CDR2 is FQNEAQ (reference sequence). The germline V and J ends were trimmed by 1 base and 2 bases, with 11 bases remaining between them. CDR3 length equals 15 residues. This CDR3 is CASSLGTGGQETQYF. The CDR3 DNA is TGTGCCAGCAGCTTAGGGACCGGGGGACAAGAGACCCAGTACTTC.

The table lists this clone with a count of one. The chain joins TRBV28 to TRBJ2-7; 14 nucleotides match TRBD2. After removal of 5 bases from V and 7 bases from J, the junction contained 10 bases not matched to a gene. Germline CDR1 is MDHEN and CDR2 is SYDVKM. CDR3 length equals 16 residues. CDR3 region: CASSILGLAGAQEQYF. In DNA form, the CDR3 reads TGTGCCAGCAGTATCTTGGGACTAGCGGGAGCGCAAGAGCAGTACTTC.

This clone was recorded a few times. J is TRBJ2-7 and V is TRBV5-3, with D unresolved. TRBV5-3 is treated as an ORF (open reading frame) with a function not yet certain. V lost 5 bases and J lost 5, with 17 bases in between. This CDR3 comprises 14 residues. CDR3 sequence reads: CARRLPGRLHEQYF. CDR3 sequence (DNA): TGTGCCAGAAGACTCCCAGGCAGGCTCCACGAGCAGTACTTC.

The V gene is TRBV7-2, the J gene TRBJ1-1; 7 positions agree with TRBD1. The CDR3 runs to 13 residues. Per germline, CDR1 SGHTA and CDR2 FQGNSA. Losses at the gene ends were 0 bases for V and 10 bases for J; bases not matched to a gene: 5. Here the CDR3 reads CASSLALGDRAFF. In DNA form, the CDR3 reads TGTGCCAGCAGCTTAGCGCTTGGGGACAGAGCTTTCTTT.

The V gene is TRBV5-1, the J gene TRBJ2-7; 7 bases map to TRBD1. Germline V gene data show CDR1 as SGHRS and CDR2 as YFSETQ. Trimming removed 4 bases from V and 2 bases from J; junction bases left unmatched: 9. This CDR3 comprises 15 residues. CDR3 nucleotides: TGCGCCAGCAGCCAGGGGGACCAAGAACCCTACGAGCAGTACTTC. It yields the protein CASSQGDQEPYEQYF.

This clone is a singleton in its sample. This sequence joins TRBV19 and TRBJ2-7; 7 nucleotides match TRBD1. CDR1 and CDR2 (germline): LNHDA, SQIVND (reference sequence). The length of the CDR3 is 13 residues. V shed 2 bases, J shed 5 bases, and the junction held 3 bases outside the gene matches. This chain's CDR3 is CASSITGVDEQYF. In DNA form, the CDR3 reads TGTGCCAGTAGTATAACAGGGGTAGACGAGCAGTACTTC.

The rearrangement uses TRBV7-2 and TRBJ1-3, with D maybe TRBD1 (6 bases). The CDR3 consists of 16 residues. V lost 5 bases and J lost 0, with 14 bases in between. In germline, CDR1 is SGHTA, CDR2 FQGNSA. CDR3 protein: CASSPTRQVSGNTIYF. DNA of the CDR3: TGTGCCAGCAGCCCGACGCGACAGGTCTCTGGAAACACCATATATTTT.

The chain has TRBV5-8 and TRBJ1-6; tentative D call: TRBD1 (5 bases). CDR1 and CDR2 (germline): SGHTS, YDEGEE. V dropped 4 bases and J dropped 10 bases, with 18 bases sitting between them. This CDR3 has 15 residues. The CDR3 sequence is CASSKFSGYRSPLHF. The CDR3 DNA sequence: TGTGCCAGCAGCAAATTCTCAGGGTATCGGTCACCCCTCCACTTT.

The chain employs TRBV7-2 and TRBJ2-1, with TRBD2 identical over 10 bases. V shed 8 bases, J shed 1 base, and the junction held 8 bases outside the gene matches. Germline-derived CDR1 and CDR2 are SGHTA and FQGNSA. The CDR3 consists of 16 residues. The CDR3: CASFQREGRSYNEQFF. The CDR3 DNA reads TGTGCCAGCTTCCAGCGGGAGGGCCGGTCCTACAATGAGCAGTTCTTC.

The rearrangement links TRBV28 to TRBJ2-2, with D unresolved. This CDR3 is 15 amino acids long. Between the trimmed V and J ends, which lost 6 bases and 5 bases, there was a span of 16 bases. Germline V lookup: CDR1 MDHEN, CDR2 SYDVKM. The CDR3 here is CASRPENLRTGELFF. CDR3 nucleotides: TGTGCCAGCAGGCCCGAGAATTTAAGAACCGGGGAGCTGTTTTTT.

J is TRBJ2-2 and V is TRBV28, with D possibly TRBD2 on 7 matching bases. Looked up from germline, CDR1 is MDHEN and CDR2 is SYDVKM. CDR3 size: 13 residues. Trimming removed 6 bases from V and 4 bases from J, with 9 bases in between. CDR3 residues: CASRRGGTGELFF. In DNA form, the CDR3 reads TGTGCCAGCAGAAGGGGGGGCACCGGGGAGCTGTTTTTT.

The genes are TRBV18 and TRBJ2-3; D is unclear. The germline V gene has CDR1 KGHSH and CDR2 LQKENI. The CDR3 runs 15 residues. Between the trimmed V and J ends, which lost 2 bases and 5 bases, there was a span of 14 bases. CDR3 DNA sequence: TGTGCCAGCTCACCAGCACAAGCGCTTGGAGATACGCAGTATTTT. Protein: CASSPAQALGDTQYF.

A note on this clone: Germline and junction disagree at one end, which may indicate a read error. The chain carries TRBV7-9 and TRBJ2-7, with 7 bases aligning to TRBD1. CDR1 and CDR2 (germline): SEHNR, FQNEAQ (reference sequence). This CDR3 region has 12 residues. The CDR3: CSSSSTGDEQYF. In DNA, the CDR3 is TGTTCCAGCAGCTCAACAGGGGACGAGCAGTACTTC.

The rearrangement uses TRBV30 and TRBJ1-3; maybe TRBD1 (5 bases). The length of the CDR3 is 15 residues. Germline loops: CDR1 GTSNPN, CDR2 SVGIG (reference sequence). The ends were cut back, 0 bases at V and 4 bases at J, with 13 bases in the middle. The CDR3 nucleotides are TGTGCCTGGAGTGTTCCCAGGGTATCCGGAAACACCATATATTTT. It codes for CAWSVPRVSGNTIYF.

The chain is built from TRBV20-1 and TRBJ2-7; 7 bases align to TRBD2. This CDR3 comprises 11 residues. V shed 6 bases and J 6 bases; nucleotides not matched to a gene: 5. Germline loops: CDR1 DFQATT, CDR2 SNEGSKA (reference sequence). The CDR3 here is CSAWEGPEQYF. The CDR3 coding sequence is TGCAGTGCGTGGGAGGGCCCCGAGCAGTACTTC.

This chain uses TRBV21-1 with TRBJ1-5. TRBV21-1 is tagged as a pseudogene. The CDR3 sequence is 16 residues long. The CDR3 DNA follows: TGTGCCAGTCGGGGGTCTTGGACCTGGGTAAATCAGCCCCAGCATTTT. This codes for CASRGSWTWVNQPQHF.

This clone was recorded only once. The V call is TRBV18, the J call TRBJ1-1; TRBD1 is a possible D gene (5 bases). With 6 bases removed from V and 4 bases from J, the gap between germline ends came to 15 bases. This CDR3 contains 14 residues. CDR1 is KGHSH, CDR2 LQKENI, per germline. The CDR3 sequence is CASSDGGRGTEAFF. The DNA for the CDR3 is TGTGCCAGCTCTGACGGGGGTAGGGGCACTGAAGCTTTCTTT.

The chain carries TRBV5-1 and TRBJ2-3; D not certain. CDR3 length: 12 amino acids. Trimming took off 2 bases at V and 6 bases at J, with 7 bases between the two ends. Germline values: CDR1 SGHRS, CDR2 YFSETQ. The CDR3 loop is CASSLSRDTQYF. Written as DNA, the CDR3 is TGCGCCAGCAGCTTATCCAGGGATACGCAGTATTTT.

A single count supports this clone. The rearrangement links TRBV5-1 to TRBJ2-5; D is perhaps TRBD2 (6 bases). The assigned J gene may be wrong: the sequence end matches TRBJ2-7 better. Looked up from germline, CDR1 is SGHRS and CDR2 is YFSETQ. This CDR3 is 14 amino acids long. This chain's CDR3 is CASGGDGLSYEQYF. The CDR3 bases are TGCGCCAGCGGAGGGGACGGGCTCTCCTACGAGCAGTACTTC.